Sequencing of this TCR beta chain was carried out in a study of molecular identifiers for immune sequencing clone quantification. MiXCR, run by TCRdb on the PCR reads, gives a single entry per CDR3 protein. This repertoire shows roughly 93,000 distinct CDR3 sequences, around a fifth found once; its top ten account for 0.7% to 0.95%. This clonotype was detected ten times or more. This CDR3 is built from 15 residues. V was pared by 3 bases and J by 1 base, with 5 bases of the junction left unmatched. The source is a human donor in good health. Some libraries in this study had Jurkat cell RNA spiked in. The chain has TRBV12-3 or TRBV12-4 and TRBJ1-1, with TRBD1 matching over 7 bases. Material: naive CD8+ T cells from blood, with Jurkat cell RNA spiked in. As to subset: FACS-sorted CD8+CD4-CCR7+CD45RA+ naive T cells. The CDR3 DNA sequence: TGTGCCAGCAGTTTGGAGGGGGCGAGGAACACTGAAGCTTTCTTT. Translating gives CASSLEGARNTEAFF.